This paragraph covers one T cell receptor (beta chain) sequence. The antigen is not known. The data are from a study of cytomegalovirus exposure and HLA in healthy donors. Study in general: The study placed 70% to 90% of its approximately 400 genotyped donors in the Caucasian-associated ancestry cluster. Study observations and caveats: Associated with HLA alleles at 0.05 false discovery rate in a later analysis were around 17,000 TCR beta sequences. Apparent HLA restriction characterized most CMV-associated TCR beta chains in a later analysis. In a later analysis, productive TCRs from donors in an Asian-associated ancestry cluster reportedly carried fewer N-insertions than the cohort mean.

Researchers ran the PCR with 60 Vbeta and 13 Jbeta primers. Sequenced by immunoSEQ multiplex PCR; TCRdb stores in-frame clones only, minus some. The sample comprises approximately 240,000 clones, 77% of which are singletons, and roughly 2.5% rests with the top ten. The CDR3 extends over 15 amino acids. The V gene's germline CDR1 is GTSNPN and CDR2 SVGIG (reference sequence). V shed 2 bases, J shed 3 bases, and the junction held 4 bases outside the gene matches. The genes are TRBV30 and TRBJ2-1; 10 positions match TRBD2. Sequenced: PBMCs. This TCR came from a woman aged 55-69 years in good health and CMV-seropositive. The CDR3 spells CAWSSGLAVYNEQFF. CDR3 nucleotide sequence: TGTGCCTGGAGTTCAGGACTAGCGGTCTACAATGAGCAGTTCTTC.